This T cell receptor (beta chain) came from a study of somatic mutations in cytotoxic T cells in rheumatoid arthritis (dated by TCRdb to 2016 to 2017). Context from the whole study: Right after diagnosis and prior to the start of any treatment, about 30 ml EDTA of peripheral blood was drawn from patients. A FACSAria II or Sony SH800 was used to flow-sort some V beta antibody-stained T-cell populations at nearly 100% purity, and TCRB sequencing was also done on sorted V beta1+ cells. Whether expanded CD8+ T-cell clones in untreated, newly diagnosed rheumatoid arthritis carry somatic mutations was the study question, and clonality was characterized with TCRB deep sequencing. A total of 65 or so rheumatoid arthritis patients and 20 to 25 healthy controls underwent TCRB deep sequencing. The median ages of the patient and control groups were essentially identical.

General findings and caveats noted by the study authors: CD8+ T-cell clonality in rheumatoid arthritis patients was not significantly different from that in age-matched healthy controls. Viral specificity could not be ruled out by absence from virus-specific databases, and the antigen targets of the expanded CD8+ clones remained unknown. The slight TRBV07 underrepresentation in patients was not adjusted for multiple comparisons. In about an eighth of the roughly 65 patients, more than 20% of CD8+ cells belonged to the largest CD8+ clone, while several identical CD8+ TCRB sequences were shared between blood and synovial fluid. CD8+ clonality increased with age in patients (Spearman r of about 0.49) but not in healthy controls.

The immunoSEQ assay was applied to genomic DNA for TCRB CDR3 sequencing. As for the original processing: Published virus-specific TCRB sequences were compared with patient CD8+ clones larger than 1%, and only a few matches were found. Nothing other than productive TCRB rearrangements was included in the analyses. Defining a clone by its unique TCRB CDR3 sequence, the study calculated clonality as a productive clonality index derived from Shannon entropy. Repertoire overlap between two samples was calculated from the template counts of each clone relative to total templates per sample. Flow cytometry-measured V-gene usage correlated with V-gene usage from TCRB sequencing, with a Spearman r of less than 0.65. Entries here come from immuneACCESS through TCRdb and include only in-frame sequences with V and J called. Some clones fail to appear in such tables; in the studies checked, an unresolved V gene covers under half of the shortfall, and the cause of the remainder is unknown. From that table come the V and J calls and clone size; the DNA was used to work out D and trimming. Across this sample there are 20,000 or so clones, with approximately 78% seen only once. Around 15% of the sample is in the top ten clones.

CD4+ and CD8+ cells were isolated by positive magnetic bead selection on an AutoMACS, and purity was checked by flow cytometry. Clonal expansions were first screened by flow cytometry with a TCR V beta antibody panel, then characterized by TCRB deep sequencing of sorted CD8+ fractions. Peripheral blood mononuclear cells were obtained using density gradient separation with Ficoll-Paque PLUS. DNA from CD4-enriched, CD8-enriched or PBMC samples was extracted using Nucleospin Tissue or Tissue XS kits and then quantified on a Qubit 2.0 fluorometer. This clone has just one count. No cognate antigen has been identified for it. There are no base qualities to consult, and no much larger clone falls within one base. Inclusive of the bounding cysteine and phenylalanine, the CDR3 is 13 residues long. The read is trimmed to its CDR3 DNA, 39 bases read in frame from base 1. The germline V gene encodes CDR1 LNHDA and CDR2 SQIVND (reference sequence). The trim is 5 bases for V and 6 bases for J, with a gap of 11 bases between the germline ends.

The sequenced material came from CD8+ T cells sorted from blood. This sequence uses TRBV19 and TRBJ2-1, and TRBD1 may be the D gene, going by 6 matching bases. The TCR sequence derives from an adult with rheumatoid arthritis. This receptor carries the CDR3 CASSRDMVNEQFF. In nucleotides, the sequence is TGTGCCAGTAGTCGGGACATGGTCAATGAGCAGTTCTTC.